Below, 9 T cell receptor beta chains from the same sample are listed, as sequenced in a study of cytomegalovirus exposure and HLA in healthy donors (dated by TCRdb to about 2017). Receptors were amplified or captured by the immunoSEQ multiplex PCR assay. The multiplex PCR relied on a mix of 60 forward primers for TCR Vbeta segments and 13 reverse primers for TCR Jbeta segments. Entries here come from immuneACCESS through TCRdb and include only in-frame sequences with V and J called. Some clones fail to appear in such tables; in the studies checked, an unresolved V gene covers under half of the shortfall, and the cause of the remainder is unknown. The sample table shows 95,000 to 150,000 clones, and over 60% are seen once. Of the sample, 2.5% to 3.5% is held by the ten largest clones. The sequenced sample was PBMCs. Receptors were obtained from a woman aged 40 to 50 in good health and CMV-seropositive.

This clone appeared once. The chain combines TRBV5-5 with TRBJ1-6; no clear D. Germline V gene sequence: CDR1 SGHKS, CDR2 YYEKEE (reference sequence). Trimming removed 0 bases at V and 1 base at J, with 5 bases between. The CDR3 contains 15 residues. The CDR3 protein is CASSLAVSYNSPLHF. The CDR3 DNA reads as TGTGCCAGCAGCTTGGCCGTTTCCTATAATTCACCCCTCCACTTT.

The J gene is TRBJ2-1, the V gene TRBV10-2, with D tentatively TRBD2 (5 bases). The CDR3 spans 13 residues. Looked up from germline, CDR1 is WSHSY and CDR2 is SAAADI. The V and J ends lost 3 bases and 7 bases respectively, with 10 bases between them. Here the CDR3 reads CASSEVARNEQFF. The CDR3 nucleotides read TGCGCCAGCAGTGAAGTAGCGCGGAATGAGCAGTTCTTC.

The V and J genes are TRBV10-1 and TRBJ2-3; 13 bases map to TRBD2. Germline V CDR1 and CDR2: WNHNN, SYGVQD (reference sequence). This CDR3 is built from 15 residues. V was clipped by 4 bases and J by 4 bases; unmatched bases: 2. This CDR3 reads CASSVTSGGPDTQYF. CDR3 sequence (DNA): TGCGCCAGCAGTGTGACTAGCGGGGGGCCAGATACGCAGTATTTT.

This clone was counted a single time. This chain links TRBV7-2 with TRBJ2-2, with D perhaps matching TRBD2 (5 bases). V lost 2 bases, J lost 7 bases, and 17 bases lay in between. The germline gives CDR1 SGHTA, CDR2 FQGNSA. The CDR3 totals 16 residues. CDR3 DNA sequence: TGTGCCAGCAGCTTATTAGAGGGAGTCTTTGACGGGGAGCTGTTTTTT. Translation: CASSLLEGVFDGELFF.

This CDR3 reads CASSGLADSYEQYF. CDR3 in DNA: TGTGCCAGTTCCGGACTAGCGGACTCCTACGAGCAGTACTTC. The chain has TRBV19 and TRBJ2-7, with 10 bases lining up with TRBD2. Per the germline V gene, CDR1 is LNHDA and CDR2 is SQIVND (reference sequence). V was pared by 8 bases and J by 0 bases, with 4 bases of the junction left unmatched. The CDR3 consists of 14 residues.

This chain links TRBV27 with TRBJ1-2; 8 positions agree with TRBD1. The CDR3 has 16 amino acids. Germline V gene lookup returns CDR1 MNHEY and CDR2 SMNVEV (reference sequence). V shed 2 bases, J shed 4 bases, and the junction held 9 bases outside the gene matches. The CDR3 DNA reads as TGTGCCAGCAGTTTAGACTCGCAGACAGGGGTCTATGGCTACACCTTC. Protein: CASSLDSQTGVYGYTF.

V usage is TRBV30 and J usage is TRBJ2-4, with 11 bases lining up with TRBD1. The CDR3 runs 16 residues. Germline-derived CDR1 and CDR2 are GTSNPN and SVGIG (reference sequence). After removal of 3 bases from V and 1 base from J, the junction contained 5 bases not matched to a gene. CDR3 nucleotide sequence: TGTGCCTGGAGCCATGGGACAGGGGGGGCCAAAAACATTCAGTACTTC. Translation: CAWSHGTGGAKNIQYF.

The J gene is TRBJ2-3, the V gene TRBV7-2; D gene ambiguous. With 4 bases removed from V and 2 bases from J, the gap between germline ends came to 13 bases. CDR1 and CDR2 (germline): SGHTA, FQGNSA. The CDR3 length is 15 residues. CDR3 protein: CASSSAAIHTDTQYF. The DNA of the CDR3 is TGTGCCAGCAGCTCCGCCGCTATTCACACAGATACGCAGTATTTT. Full variable domain (rest looked up from reference TRBV7-2 and TRBJ2-3): GAGVSQSPSNKVTEKGKDVELRCDPISGHTALYWYRQSLGQGLEFLIYFQGNSAPDKSGLPSDRFSAERTGGSVSTLTIQRTQQEDSAVYLCASSSAAIHTDTQYFGPGTRLTVL.

There are a few counts of this clone. The J gene is TRBJ2-2, the V gene TRBV7-3; D uncertain. This CDR3 comprises 16 residues. Germline assignment: CDR1 SGHTA and CDR2 FQGTGA. V was trimmed by 5 bases and J by 8 bases, leaving 21 bases between them. The CDR3 is CASSKRALESQGELFF. Here the CDR3 DNA reads TGTGCCAGCAGCAAAAGAGCCCTGGAGTCGCAAGGGGAGCTGTTTTTT.